A single sample is the source of the 26 T cell receptor beta chains below, sequenced in a study of blood T cell repertoires in COVID-19. Clones were read by immunoSEQ multiplex PCR, and TCRdb kept only the in-frame ones, dropping some. This table holds approximately 340,000 clones, 80% to 95% found once. Sequencing was done on a sample of PBMCs or T cells enriched from blood (not recorded which). These receptors came from a woman aged 40-49 years who had been exposed to COVID-19.

The chain has TRBV18 and TRBJ2-1; no clear D gene. V shed 1 base and J shed 6 bases, with 10 bases lying between them. Germline lookup yields CDR1 KGHSH and CDR2 LQKENI. The CDR3 totals 14 residues. CDR3 region: CASSPQSSSNEQFF. CDR3 DNA sequence: TGTGCCAGCTCACCACAGTCCAGTTCCAATGAGCAGTTCTTC.

The rearrangement links TRBV5-1 to TRBJ1-6; 8 nucleotides agree with TRBD1. V lost 5 bases, J lost 7 bases, and 11 bases stayed unmatched. The CDR3 has 16 amino acids. CDR1 and CDR2 (germline): SGHRS, YFSETQ. The CDR3 coding sequence is TGCGCCAGCAGTCGGACACTTAACAGGGGGAATTCACCCCTCCACTTT. Protein product: CASSRTLNRGNSPLHF.

The CDR3 sequence: CASREWNTEAFF. The CDR3 DNA reads TGTGCCAGCAGGGAGTGGAACACTGAAGCTTTCTTT. The chain is built from TRBV6-5 and TRBJ1-1; D gene uncertain. Germline V gene lookup returns CDR1 MNHEY and CDR2 SVGAGI. The CDR3 extends over 12 amino acids. V was trimmed by 6 bases and J by 1 base, leaving 6 bases between them.

In regard to this clone: Germline and junction disagree at one end, which may indicate a read error. The chain joins TRBV18 to TRBJ1-1; D is possibly TRBD1 (5 bases). The CDR3 contains 13 residues. CDR1 and CDR2 (germline): KGHSH, LQKENI. CDR3 protein: CASSPQGNNEAFF. DNA of the CDR3: TGTGCCAGCTCACCACAGGGGAACAATGAAGCTTTCTTT.

The genes are TRBV7-2 and TRBJ1-2; weak D call: TRBD1 (6 bases). The CDR3 is 16 residues long. V lost 4 bases and J 3 bases, leaving 18 bases between the germline ends. Per germline, CDR1 SGHTA and CDR2 FQGNSA. The CDR3 DNA follows: TGTGCCAGCAGCTCAAAAGGACAGCCTCCCCACTATGGCTACACCTTC. This gives the protein CASSSKGQPPHYGYTF.

This chain links TRBV7-6 with TRBJ1-2; 10 bases align to TRBD1. The CDR3 extends over 16 amino acids. Looked up from germline, CDR1 is SGHVS and CDR2 is FNYEAQ. Germline trimming cut 4 bases from V and 4 bases from J; bases unmatched to any gene: 9. CDR3 nucleotide sequence: TGTGCCAGCAGCTCCCCCTGGACAGGGGGGGCCTATGGCTACACCTTC. Translating gives CASSSPWTGGAYGYTF.

V usage is TRBV6-5 and J usage is TRBJ2-5; a weak D match, TRBD2 (5 bases). Trimming took off 6 bases at V and 3 bases at J, with 14 bases between the two ends. This CDR3 contains 14 residues. In germline, CDR1 is MNHEY, CDR2 SVGAGI. The DNA for the CDR3 is TGTGCCAGCAGAAACCCAACGGGGAAAGAGACCCAGTACTTC. This encodes CASRNPTGKETQYF.

The chain couples TRBV3-1 (or the pseudogene TRBV3-2) to TRBJ2-1; 13 positions match TRBD2. Trimming at V came to 4 bases and at J to 1 base, leaving 4 bases not matched to a gene. This CDR3 is 17 amino acids long. The germline V gene encodes CDR1 LGHDT and CDR2 YNNKEL (reference sequence). The CDR3 region has the DNA TGTGCCAGCAGCCCTGGGACTAGCGGGGTTTCCTACAATGAGCAGTTCTTC. Translation gives CASSPGTSGVSYNEQFF.

In the case of this clone: The sample carries other DNA sequences with the same CDR3. The chain has TRBV5-6 and TRBJ2-6, with D perhaps matching TRBD1 (6 bases). CDR1 and CDR2 from the germline V gene are SGHDT and YYEEEE. Trimming pared 4 bases from V and 4 bases from J, leaving 12 bases between. CDR3 length: 15 amino acids. The CDR3 protein is CASSPTGSGANVLTF. In nucleotides, the CDR3 is TGTGCCAGCAGCCCTACAGGGTCCGGGGCCAACGTCCTGACTTTC.

The chain's CDR3 is CAISESWGTRDGYTF. Here the CDR3 DNA reads TGTGCCATCAGTGAGTCCTGGGGGACACGGGATGGCTACACCTTC. This chain uses TRBV10-3 with TRBJ1-2; possible D gene TRBD1, 6 bases. Deletions cut 0 bases from V and 6 bases from J, with 14 bases between. CDR1 is ENHRY and CDR2 is SYGVKD in the germline V gene. The CDR3 consists of 15 residues.

The chain couples TRBV10-3 to TRBJ2-1, with 10 bases identical to TRBD1. Germline CDR1 and CDR2: ENHRY and SYGVKD. J was trimmed by 2 bases and V by 8 bases; bases with no gene match: 3. The CDR3 is 14 residues long. DNA for the CDR3: TGTGCCATCGCCGGACAGGGGGCCTACAATGAGCAGTTCTTC. This translates into CAIAGQGAYNEQFF.

CDR3 DNA: TGTGCCAGCAGCCCCAGGGGGCTCTATGGCTACACCTTC. This translates into CASSPRGLYGYTF. V and J are TRBV6-5 and TRBJ1-2; 8 bases agree with TRBD1. In germline, CDR1 is MNHEY, CDR2 SVGAGI. Germline trimming cut 6 bases from V and 4 bases from J; bases unmatched to any gene: 4. The CDR3 spans 13 residues.

This clone appeared a single time. The chain uses TRBV5-1 and TRBJ2-1; D perhaps matches TRBD1 (5 bases). CDR1 SGHRS and CDR2 YFSETQ come from the germline V gene. V was clipped by 4 bases and J by 2 bases, with 16 bases between them. The CDR3 is made up of 16 amino acids. The CDR3: CASSPGRVDPYNEQFF. CDR3 nucleotides: TGCGCCAGCAGCCCTGGCAGGGTCGACCCCTACAATGAGCAGTTCTTC.

As for this clone: Other DNA sequences in this sample translate to the same CDR3. The CDR3 nucleotides are TGTGCCAGCAGCTTAGTCGGCGGGGTCTCCTACAATGAGCAGTTCTTC. This sequence encodes CASSLVGGVSYNEQFF. The genes are TRBV7-2 and TRBJ2-1, with a weak D call TRBD2 (6 bases). V dropped 1 base and J dropped 0 bases, with 10 bases sitting between them. From germline, CDR1 is SGHTA and CDR2 FQGNSA. The CDR3 consists of 16 residues.

The chain carries TRBV11-2 and TRBJ2-7; D is perhaps TRBD2 (7 bases). CDR1 and CDR2 (germline): SGHAT, FQNNGV. V lost 5 bases and J 2 bases, leaving 16 bases between the germline ends. The CDR3 sequence is 15 residues long. The CDR3: CASSEGGAPPYEQYF. CDR3 sequence (DNA): TGTGCCAGCAGCGAGGGGGGGGCCCCCCCCTACGAGCAGTACTTC.

The V call is TRBV14, the J call TRBJ2-1; 7 nucleotides align to TRBD1. Germline assignment: CDR1 SGHDN and CDR2 FVKESK. This CDR3 contains 17 residues. V lost 1 base and J lost 3; bases outside the gene matches: 9. CDR3 residues: CASSQGDSWPYYNEQFF. The CDR3 coding sequence is TGTGCCAGCAGCCAAGGGGACAGCTGGCCGTACTACAATGAGCAGTTCTTC.

V and J are TRBV5-1 and TRBJ1-6, with TRBD1 matching over 7 bases. This CDR3 is 15 amino acids long. Germline-derived CDR1 and CDR2 are SGHRS and YFSETQ. V trimming: 0 bases; J trimming: 12 bases; junction bases outside the gene matches: 9. CDR3 nucleotide sequence: TGCGCCAGCAGCTTGGTGACAGGGAGTGGTGGACCCCTCCACTTT. It codes for CASSLVTGSGGPLHF.

The chain recombines TRBV12-3 or TRBV12-4 with TRBJ1-1, with a tentative D call TRBD1 (6 bases). The V gene lost 7 bases and the J gene lost 4 bases, with 10 bases spanning the gap. This CDR3 is built from 12 residues. The CDR3 reads CASMVGATEAFF. The CDR3 nucleotides are TGTGCCAGCATGGTGGGGGCCACTGAAGCTTTCTTT.

The chain recombines TRBV6-5 with TRBJ1-1, with TRBD1 matching 7 bases. The V and J ends lost 7 bases and 5 bases, in that order; junction bases with no gene match: 10. CDR1 is MNHEY and CDR2 is SVGAGI in the germline V gene. The CDR3 spans 14 residues. Written as DNA, the CDR3 is TGTGCCAGCAAACTAGGGACAGAATCGACTGAAGCTTTCTTT. Translated: CASKLGTESTEAFF.

The chain couples TRBV5-5 to TRBJ1-4; 8 bases are a match to TRBD1. This CDR3 is built from 15 residues. In germline, CDR1 is SGHKS, CDR2 YYEKEE (reference sequence). The trim removed 1 base at V and 8 bases at J, leaving 7 bases unmatched. DNA for the CDR3: TGTGCCAGCAGCTTGTTTTGGACAGGGAAGGAAAAACTGTTTTTT. Amino acids: CASSLFWTGKEKLFF.

The table lists this clone with a few counts. This rearrangement joins TRBV9 to TRBJ1-1; 7 bases agree with TRBD1. CDR1 and CDR2 from the germline V gene are SGDLS and YYNGEE. This CDR3 contains 15 residues. Unmatched junction bases numbered 6, after V lost 4 bases and J lost 0 bases. The CDR3 spells CASSSRQGVNTEAFF. The CDR3, as DNA: TGTGCCAGCAGCTCCCGACAGGGAGTGAACACTGAAGCTTTCTTT. Full variable domain (missing parts from reference TRBV9 and TRBJ1-1): DSGVTQTPKHLITATGQRVTLRCSPRSGDLSVYWYQQSLDQGLQFLIQYYNGEERAKGNILERFSAQQFPDLHSELNLSSLELGDSALYFCASSSRQGVNTEAFFGQGTRLTVV.

V is TRBV30 and J is TRBJ1-5; D may be TRBD1 (6 bases). CDR3 length: 14 amino acids. V shed 5 bases and J shed 7 bases, with 18 bases lying between them. Germline values: CDR1 GTSNPN, CDR2 SVGIG (reference sequence). This chain's CDR3 is CAWGRDTSSQPQHF. The CDR3, as DNA: TGTGCCTGGGGAAGGGACACCAGCAGCCAGCCCCAGCATTTT. Filled out from reference TRBV30 and TRBJ1-5, the complete variable domain reads SQTIHQWPATLVQPVGSPLSLECTVEGTSNPNLYWYRQAAGRGLQLLFYSVGIGQISSEVPQNLSASRPQDRQFILSSKKLLLSDSGFYLCAWGRDTSSQPQHFGDGTRLSIL.

The rearrangement links TRBV7-3 to TRBJ2-2; TRBD1 matches 8 bases. Germline lookup yields CDR1 SGHTA and CDR2 FQGTGA. The CDR3 covers 19 residues. V shed 3 bases and J 3 bases; nucleotides not matched to a gene: 15. Here the CDR3 reads CASSFWAAGGSRDTGELFF. DNA of the CDR3: TGTGCCAGCAGCTTCTGGGCGGCAGGGGGCTCTCGGGACACCGGGGAGCTGTTTTTT.

In its sample, this clone was seen once. The chain has TRBV9 and TRBJ1-1; no reliable D call. Looked up from germline, CDR1 is SGDLS and CDR2 is YYNGEE. The CDR3 contains 14 residues. Trimming removed 7 bases from V and 1 base from J, with 14 bases in between. CDR3 residues: CASGPRAGNTEAFF. The CDR3 coding sequence is TGTGCCAGCGGACCGAGGGCTGGGAACACTGAAGCTTTCTTT.

This clone was recorded many times. V gene TRBV12-5 combines with J gene TRBJ1-1, with a weak D call TRBD1 (5 bases). V was clipped by 1 base and J by 4 bases, with 7 bases between them. Germline values: CDR1 LGHNT, CDR2 FRNRAP. The CDR3 consists of 13 residues. CDR3 in amino acids: CASGLAGPTEAFF. The CDR3 bases are TGTGCTAGTGGTTTGGCAGGGCCCACTGAAGCTTTCTTT.

The V and J genes are TRBV7-2 and TRBJ2-7, with 10 bases identical to TRBD1. Germline-derived CDR1 and CDR2 are SGHTA and FQGNSA. Trimming took 5 bases from V and 3 from J; bases not matched to a gene: 7. This CDR3 has 15 amino acids. CDR3 loop: CASSLGTGVIYEQYF. CDR3 DNA: TGTGCCAGCAGCCTAGGGACAGGGGTTATCTACGAGCAGTACTTC.